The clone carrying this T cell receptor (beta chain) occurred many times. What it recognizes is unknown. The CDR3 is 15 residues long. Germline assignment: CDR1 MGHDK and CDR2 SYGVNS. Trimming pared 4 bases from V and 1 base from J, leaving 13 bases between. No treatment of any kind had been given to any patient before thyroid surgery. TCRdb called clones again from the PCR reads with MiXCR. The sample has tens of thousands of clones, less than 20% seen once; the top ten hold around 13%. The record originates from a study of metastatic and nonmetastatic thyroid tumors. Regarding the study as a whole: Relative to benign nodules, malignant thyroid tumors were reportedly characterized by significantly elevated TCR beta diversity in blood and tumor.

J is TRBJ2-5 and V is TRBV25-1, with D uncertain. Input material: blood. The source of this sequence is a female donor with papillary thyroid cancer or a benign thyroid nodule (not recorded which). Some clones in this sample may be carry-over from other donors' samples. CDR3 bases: TGTGCCAGCAGTGGATTTATGGGTTTCCAAGAGACCCAGTACTTC. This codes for CASSGFMGFQETQYF.